This entry describes one TCR beta chain. MiXCR, run by TCRdb on the RT-PCR reads, gives a single entry per CDR3 protein. The sample lists fewer than 800,000 distinct CDR3 sequences, around 14% occurring once. Trimming cost V 1 base and J 5 bases; bases outside gene matches: 3. Germline CDR1 and CDR2: LGHNA and YSLEER. The CDR3 is 15 residues long. Sequenced: memory CD4+ T cells from blood. The receptor's source is a female donor in good health, serving as a healthy control. V gene TRBV4-3 combines with J gene TRBJ1-2; 11 bases are a match to TRBD1. CDR3 in DNA: TGCGCCAGCAGCCAAGGGACAGGGGGCGTGTATGGCTACACCTTC. Translated, it gives CASSQGTGGVYGYTF.